Listed here are 30 T cell receptor beta chains from one sample, sequenced in a study of human T cells and chemical hapten exposure. A single record per CDR3 protein comes from TCRdb applying MiXCR to the RACE reads. Among more than 85,000 distinct CDR3 sequences, 8% to 13% were seen once, and the ten largest hold 2.2%. Documented time point: patch test 2, 6 weeks after DPC sensitization. Treatment of the sample: therapeutic diphenylcyclopropenone sensitization with weekly scalp DPC. The sequences come from whole blood, collected in connection with sensitization to the hapten diphenylcyclopropenone (DPC). These receptors all stem from a man aged 35 to 55 with alopecia areata. Some clones in this sample may be carry-over from other donors' samples.

The V call is TRBV12-3 or TRBV12-4, the J call TRBJ1-2, with TRBD1 as a possible D gene (5 bases). CDR3 length: 11 amino acids. V lost 7 bases and J lost 8, with 11 bases in between. The CDR3 here is CASTTGKGYTF. The CDR3 DNA reads TGTGCCAGCACCACAGGCAAAGGCTACACCTTC.

V and J are TRBV5-1 and TRBJ2-7; D is uncertain. The CDR3 consists of 12 residues. Trimming took 4 bases from V and 0 from J, leaving 5 bases between them. Germline CDR1 reads SGHRS; CDR2 reads YFSETQ. CDR3 region: CASSQNSYEQYF. The CDR3 DNA reads TGCGCCAGCAGCCAAAACTCCTACGAGCAGTACTTC.

With respect to this clonotype: A junction boundary mismatches the germline segment, possibly from a read error. The V call is TRBV7-8, the J call TRBJ1-2, with a possible D match to TRBD1 (5 bases). The CDR3 contains 16 residues. Germline CDR1 reads SGHVS; CDR2 reads FQNEAQ. The CDR3 DNA reads TGTGTCAGCAGCCCTTCCCCCCAGGGTGGGACCTATGGCTACACCTTC. This codes for CVSSPSPQGGTYGYTF.

J is TRBJ2-3 and V is TRBV2; 7 bases fit TRBD2. Germline values: CDR1 SNHLY, CDR2 FYNNEI. V shed 6 bases, J shed 1 base, and the junction held 7 bases outside the gene matches. The CDR3 runs 15 residues. CDR3 nucleotides: TGTGCCAGCAGCGGGGGGTCAGGTGGCACAGATACGCAGTATTTT. As protein: CASSGGSGGTDTQYF.

This clonotype was observed many times. V gene TRBV10-3 combines with J gene TRBJ2-1; 8 bases fit TRBD2. V lost 11 bases and J lost 11; bases outside the gene matches: 17. The CDR3 loop spans 14 amino acids. The germline gives CDR1 ENHRY, CDR2 SYGVKD. As DNA, the CDR3 is TGTGCCGGAGGGGACCCGGGACTAGAAGTTAAGCAGTTCTTC. This gives the protein CAGGDPGLEVKQFF.

This clonotype was counted at least ten times. V usage is TRBV29-1 and J usage is TRBJ1-1; no clear D gene. The V gene lost 3 bases and the J gene lost 2 bases, with 7 bases spanning the gap. The germline gives CDR1 SQVTM, CDR2 ANQGSEA. This CDR3 is built from 12 residues. CDR3 DNA: TGCAGCGTTGACAACAGCAACACTGAAGCTTTCTTT. Translated: CSVDNSNTEAFF.

This chain joins TRBV15 and TRBJ2-5; D is unclear. Germline-derived CDR1 and CDR2 are LNHNV and YYDKDF (reference sequence). The CDR3 spans 13 residues. The V gene lost 2 bases and the J gene lost 2 bases, with 6 bases spanning the gap. The CDR3 protein is CATSRFQQETQYF. CDR3 nucleotides: TGTGCCACCAGCAGATTCCAACAAGAGACCCAGTACTTC.

This clonotype was seen a handful of times. The V and J genes are TRBV5-1 and TRBJ2-7, with 10 bases identical to TRBD1. The CDR3 has 13 amino acids. Germline V lookup: CDR1 SGHRS, CDR2 YFSETQ. The V segment lost 2 bases and the J segment 5 bases; nucleotides outside the gene matches: 1. The chain's CDR3 is CASSLGTGDEQYF. For the CDR3, the DNA is TGCGCCAGCAGCTTAGGGACAGGGGACGAGCAGTACTTC.

This clonotype was observed at least ten times. This chain links TRBV20-1 with TRBJ1-5, with a possible D match to TRBD1 (6 bases). The CDR3 loop spans 12 amino acids. V shed 4 bases and J shed 5 bases, with 9 bases lying between them. CDR1 is DFQATT, CDR2 SNEGSKA, per germline (reference sequence). CDR3 loop: CSAKTGDQPQHF. In DNA form, the CDR3 reads TGCAGTGCTAAGACAGGAGATCAGCCCCAGCATTTT.

This chain uses TRBV30 with TRBJ2-3; D is perhaps TRBD2 (6 bases). Trimming removed 0 bases from V and 0 bases from J, with 7 bases in between. The CDR3 runs 14 residues. Germline V gene data show CDR1 as GTSNPN and CDR2 as SVGIG (reference sequence). The CDR3 here is CAWSVGGSTDTQYF. The CDR3, as DNA: TGTGCCTGGAGTGTGGGGGGTAGCACAGATACGCAGTATTTT. Based on the CDR3 plus reference TRBV30 and TRBJ2-3, the full variable domain is SQTIHQWPATLVQPVGSPLSLECTVEGTSNPNLYWYRQAAGRGLQLLFYSVGIGQISSEVPQNLSASRPQDRQFILSSKKLLLSDSGFYLCAWSVGGSTDTQYFGPGTRLTVL.

V is TRBV29-1 and J is TRBJ2-7; 7 positions agree with TRBD2. Germline assignment: CDR1 SQVTM and CDR2 ANQGSEA. This CDR3 is built from 13 residues. Trimming cost V 1 base and J 1 base; bases outside gene matches: 1. The CDR3 loop reads CSVEGGGSYEQYF. For the CDR3, the DNA is TGCAGCGTTGAAGGGGGGGGTTCCTACGAGCAGTACTTC.

This clonotype was counted at least ten times. The genes are TRBV11-3 and TRBJ2-5; a weak D match, TRBD1 (7 bases). Germline lookup yields CDR1 SGHNT and CDR2 YENEEA. Trimming left V 8 bases short and J 1 base short, with 11 bases between. This CDR3 has 13 residues. The CDR3 loop reads CASSGDSQETQYF. The CDR3 nucleotides read TGTGCCAGCTCGGGGGACAGCCAAGAGACCCAGTACTTC.

This clonotype was seen ten or more times. This rearrangement joins TRBV12-3 or TRBV12-4 to TRBJ1-5; TRBD1 matches at 9 bases. With V trimmed by 7 bases and J by 2 bases, 6 bases remained unmatched. The CDR3 has 15 residues. The CDR3 reads CASTRTGEGNQPQHF. The CDR3 DNA is TGTGCCAGCACCCGGACAGGGGAGGGCAATCAGCCCCAGCATTTT.

The CDR3 loop reads CSVEAKLADTQYF. The CDR3 DNA reads TGCAGCGTTGAGGCGAAACTTGCAGATACGCAGTATTTT. V is TRBV29-1 and J is TRBJ2-3; the D is unclear. The germline CDR1 and CDR2 sequences are SQVTM and ANQGSEA. The V end lost 3 bases, the J end lost 4 bases, and 11 bases lay between the germline ends. The CDR3 is 13 residues long.

This clonotype was seen more than once but under ten times. This chain joins TRBV10-2 and TRBJ2-2; D gene uncertain. Trimming stripped 6 bases from V and 4 bases from J, with 3 bases between. The CDR3 contains 11 residues. Germline-derived CDR1 and CDR2 are WSHSY and SAAADI. This chain's CDR3 is CASRITGELFF. The CDR3 nucleotides are TGCGCCAGCAGAATCACCGGGGAGCTGTTTTTT.

This clonotype was detected many times. The rearrangement joins TRBV4-3 to TRBJ1-5; unclear D gene. The CDR3 consists of 13 residues. The V end lost 1 base, the J end lost 5 bases, and 6 bases lay between the germline ends. Per the germline V gene, CDR1 is LGHNA and CDR2 is YSLEER. CDR3 loop: CASSQVLDQPQHF. DNA for the CDR3: TGCGCCAGCAGCCAAGTCCTTGATCAGCCCCAGCATTTT.

This chain links TRBV7-9 with TRBJ2-1; TRBD2 matches 16 bases. Losses at the gene ends were 5 bases for V and 9 bases for J; bases not matched to a gene: 13. Germline V lookup: CDR1 SEHNR, CDR2 FQNEAQ (reference sequence). The CDR3 covers 18 residues. The CDR3 reads CASSPRPGTSGRAAEQFF. CDR3 sequence (DNA): TGTGCCAGCAGCCCTCGTCCCGGGACTAGCGGGAGGGCCGCTGAGCAGTTCTTC.

The rearrangement uses TRBV12-3 or TRBV12-4 and TRBJ1-2; D may be TRBD1 (6 bases). Trimming took 5 bases from V and 6 from J, leaving 22 bases between them. The length of the CDR3 is 16 residues. CDR3 sequence reads: CASSPSQRGGKDGYTF. The CDR3 DNA sequence: TGTGCCAGCAGTCCCAGCCAGCGAGGGGGAAAGGATGGCTACACCTTC.

The chain employs TRBV20-1 and TRBJ2-7, with 8 positions matching TRBD1. V lost 6 bases and J lost 1; bases outside the gene matches: 11. Germline CDR1 reads DFQATT; CDR2 reads SNEGSKA (reference sequence). The CDR3 sequence is 15 residues long. CDR3 in DNA: TGCAGTGCCCGGCCGACAGGGGTCCTATCCTACGAGCAGTACTTC. Translating it yields CSARPTGVLSYEQYF.

This clonotype was observed a handful of times. J is TRBJ2-3 and V is TRBV7-2; 8 bases are a match to TRBD2. The junction had 3 bases not matched to a gene; V was cut back by 1 base and J by 6 bases. CDR3 length: 14 residues. CDR1 and CDR2 from the germline V gene are SGHTA and FQGNSA. The CDR3 sequence is CASSLGLAIDTQYF. The CDR3 DNA follows: TGTGCCAGCAGCTTAGGACTAGCGATCGATACGCAGTATTTT. The full variable domain, completed using reference TRBV7-2 and TRBJ2-3, is GAGVSQSPSNKVTEKGKDVELRCDPISGHTALYWYRQSLGQGLEFLIYFQGNSAPDKSGLPSDRFSAERTGGSVSTLTIQRTQQEDSAVYLCASSLGLAIDTQYFGPGTRLTVL.

The table lists this clonotype with many counts. V usage is TRBV12-3 or TRBV12-4 and J usage is TRBJ1-1; TRBD1 agrees at 9 bases. This CDR3 has 13 amino acids. The V gene end was trimmed by 5 bases and the J gene end by 4 bases; junction bases not matched to a gene: 2. The CDR3 sequence: CASSQTGGTEAFF. The CDR3 nucleotides are TGTGCCAGCAGTCAGACAGGGGGCACTGAAGCTTTCTTT.

This chain joins TRBV19 and TRBJ2-3; 13 bases align to TRBD2. Trimming took 5 bases from V and 4 from J; bases not matched to a gene: 6. There are 16 residues in the CDR3. CDR1 LNHDA and CDR2 SQIVND come from the germline V gene (reference sequence). CDR3 nucleotides: TGTGCCAGTAGTCCACGACTAGCGGGAGGTTCAGATACGCAGTATTTT. It specifies CASSPRLAGGSDTQYF.

This clonotype was counted ten times or more. The chain combines TRBV9 with TRBJ1-2; perhaps TRBD1 as D (6 bases). V was clipped by 5 bases and J by 4 bases, with 18 bases between them. The CDR3 runs to 15 residues. Germline loops: CDR1 SGDLS, CDR2 YYNGEE. DNA of the CDR3: TGTGCCAGCAGTCTAACCCTTTGGGGGCCCTATGGCTACACCTTC. It translates to CASSLTLWGPYGYTF. The whole variable domain, filled in from reference TRBV9 and TRBJ1-2, reads DSGVTQTPKHLITATGQRVTLRCSPRSGDLSVYWYQQSLDQGLQFLIQYYNGEERAKGNILERFSAQQFPDLHSELNLSSLELGDSALYFCASSLTLWGPYGYTFGSGTRLTVV.

The chain combines TRBV6-5 with TRBJ1-4; a possible D gene is TRBD1 (5 bases). Germline V lookup: CDR1 MNHEY, CDR2 SVGAGI. The CDR3 is 14 residues long. V gave up 6 bases and J gave up 12 bases, with 20 bases separating them. The CDR3: CASSSPGRRGELFF. Here the CDR3 DNA reads TGTGCCAGCAGCTCGCCGGGACGCCGGGGGGAACTGTTTTTT.

V is TRBV9 and J is TRBJ2-2; tentatively, D is TRBD2 (5 bases). This CDR3 is built from 13 residues. Germline-derived CDR1 and CDR2 are SGDLS and YYNGEE. With 7 bases removed from V and 6 bases from J, the gap between germline ends came to 13 bases. Here the CDR3 DNA reads TGTGCCAGCGGAACTAGTAGAGCCGGGGAGCTGTTTTTT. Protein sequence: CASGTSRAGELFF.

The table lists this clonotype with a few counts. The chain employs TRBV9 and TRBJ1-1; D gene uncertain. Germline CDR1 reads SGDLS; CDR2 reads YYNGEE. The V end was cut by 3 bases, the J end by 5 bases, with 14 bases between. This CDR3 is 14 amino acids long. The CDR3 loop is CASSAGPQETEAFF. For the CDR3, the DNA is TGTGCCAGCAGCGCGGGCCCACAAGAAACTGAAGCTTTCTTT. The whole variable domain, remainder taken from reference TRBV9 and TRBJ1-1, is DSGVTQTPKHLITATGQRVTLRCSPRSGDLSVYWYQQSLDQGLQFLIQYYNGEERAKGNILERFSAQQFPDLHSELNLSSLELGDSALYFCASSAGPQETEAFFGQGTRLTVV.

V gene TRBV27 combines with J gene TRBJ1-5; TRBD1 might be the D (6 bases). V dropped 6 bases and J dropped 0 bases, with 12 bases sitting between them. The germline V gene has CDR1 MNHEY and CDR2 SMNVEV (reference sequence). The CDR3 covers 15 residues. The chain's CDR3 is CASSRGDNSNQPQHF. CDR3 DNA sequence: TGTGCCAGCAGCAGAGGGGACAATAGCAATCAGCCCCAGCATTTT.

This clonotype was counted at least ten times. The CDR3 nucleotides are TGTGCCAGCAGCTTGGGCGGCCAGGGCTCCTACGAGCAGTACGTC. Amino acids: CASSLGGQGSYEQYV. The chain carries TRBV5-4 and TRBJ2-7; D may be TRBD1 (5 bases). V was shortened by 0 bases and J by 0 bases, with 10 bases between the two germline ends. The length of the CDR3 is 15 residues. In germline, CDR1 is SGHNT, CDR2 YYREEE (reference sequence).

This clonotype appeared a few times. J is TRBJ1-1 and V is TRBV6-5, with a possible D match to TRBD1 (6 bases). Germline V gene sequence: CDR1 MNHEY, CDR2 SVGAGI. The V end lost 0 bases, the J end lost 3 bases, and 17 bases lay between the germline ends. The CDR3 loop spans 17 amino acids. The CDR3 sequence: CASSYSVTSQGYTEAFF. CDR3 DNA sequence: TGTGCCAGCAGTTACTCGGTGACAAGTCAGGGGTACACTGAAGCTTTCTTT.

The chain is built from TRBV5-1 and TRBJ2-5; 8 bases line up with TRBD1. The CDR3 length is 14 residues. Looked up from germline, CDR1 is SGHRS and CDR2 is YFSETQ. V lost 3 bases to trimming and J lost 1 base; unmatched junction nucleotides: 2. The CDR3 protein is CASSSTGAQETQYF. The CDR3 coding sequence is TGCGCCAGCAGCTCGACAGGGGCCCAAGAGACCCAGTACTTC.